The 4 T cell receptor beta chains in this list originate from one sample, sequenced in a study of T cell responses to AZD1222 COVID-19 vaccine (dated by TCRdb to the early 2020s). Receptor libraries were prepared by the immunoSEQ multiplex PCR assay. The table was pulled from immuneACCESS by TCRdb, which kept in-frame rearrangements only. Such tables lose some clones; where checked, under half of the loss comes from unresolved V genes, and the rest has no known cause. The sample records around 160,000 clones, roughly nine tenths of which are singletons. The ten largest make up roughly 4.7% of the sample. The time point label on this specimen signifies: baseline before first vaccination. Sequenced here: peripheral blood, sampled on day 0 of AZD1222 vaccination. These TCRs come from an adult in good health.

This clone was seen just once. CDR3 protein: CSAGSYTEAFF. In DNA, the CDR3 is TGCAGTGCTGGGTCCTACACTGAAGCTTTCTTT. This chain links TRBV20-1 with TRBJ1-1; D call uncertain. The CDR3 is 11 amino acids. Trimming took off 5 bases at V and 3 bases at J, with 7 bases between the two ends. Germline loops: CDR1 DFQATT, CDR2 SNEGSKA (reference sequence).

This sequence joins TRBV27 and TRBJ2-1; TRBD1 matches 8 bases. The germline gives CDR1 MNHEY, CDR2 SMNVEV (reference sequence). V trimming: 3 bases; J trimming: 9 bases; junction bases outside the gene matches: 16. The CDR3 is made up of 17 amino acids. The CDR3 here is CASSFPLTGARRGEQFF. The CDR3 coding sequence is TGTGCCAGCAGTTTTCCCCTGACAGGGGCCAGACGGGGTGAGCAGTTCTTC.

This clone appeared a single time. CDR3 sequence reads: CASSRRGQYGIYGYTF. The CDR3 DNA is TGTGCCAGCAGCCGTCGAGGCCAGTATGGGATCTATGGCTACACCTTC. The chain has TRBV5-8 and TRBJ1-2; D ambiguous. The CDR3 is 16 residues long. The germline V and J ends were trimmed by 4 bases and 4 bases, with 20 bases remaining between them. Looked up from germline, CDR1 is SGHTS and CDR2 is YDEGEE.

This chain joins TRBV11-2 and TRBJ1-2, with 9 bases matching TRBD1. The CDR3 runs 14 residues. Germline lookup yields CDR1 SGHAT and CDR2 FQNNGV. Unmatched junction bases numbered 9, after V lost 5 bases and J lost 8 bases. CDR3 amino acids: CASSITPGQGGYTF. The CDR3 DNA reads as TGTGCCAGCAGCATTACACCGGGACAGGGAGGCTACACCTTC.